The 15 T cell receptor beta chains below come from one sample, sequenced in a study of CD8 T cells in Susac syndrome. Random hexamers were used to reverse transcribe roughly 0.5 to 1 ug of RNA. Each CDR3 protein is one row after TCRdb ran MiXCR on the immunoSEQ multiplex PCR reads. This table holds a few hundred thousand distinct CDR3 sequences, about 85% found once. Specimen: CD8+ T cells from PBMCs. The receptors come from a human donor with multiple sclerosis.

The gene calls are TRBV14 and TRBJ2-7, with 8 nucleotides matching TRBD1. CDR3 length: 15 residues. With V trimmed by 4 bases and J by 1 base, 6 bases remained unmatched. Germline V gene lookup returns CDR1 SGHDN and CDR2 FVKESK. CDR3 protein: CASSPLQGVSYEQYF. The CDR3 nucleotides read TGTGCCAGCAGCCCACTACAGGGGGTTTCCTACGAGCAGTACTTC.

The rearrangement uses TRBV28 and TRBJ2-1; 10 bases are shared with TRBD2. The germline CDR1 and CDR2 sequences are MDHEN and SYDVKM. Trimming removed 4 bases from V and 4 bases from J; junction bases left unmatched: 16. This CDR3 is built from 19 residues. CDR3 region: CASSSHRLAGPGAYNEQFF. The DNA of the CDR3 is TGTGCCAGCAGTTCCCACAGACTAGCGGGCCCGGGGGCATACAATGAGCAGTTCTTC.

The rearrangement links TRBV27 to TRBJ2-7; D is possibly TRBD1 (5 bases). The V gene's germline CDR1 is MNHEY and CDR2 SMNVEV (reference sequence). This CDR3 is 15 amino acids long. V was shortened by 2 bases and J by 3 bases, with 14 bases between the two germline ends. The CDR3 region is CASSLGQGKGYEQYF. CDR3 DNA: TGTGCCAGCAGTTTAGGTCAGGGTAAGGGCTACGAGCAGTACTTC.

The V and J genes are TRBV12-3 or TRBV12-4 and TRBJ2-1, with D perhaps matching TRBD2 (7 bases). Trimming cost V 4 bases and J 8 bases, with 18 bases left between them. This CDR3 is 15 amino acids long. In nucleotides, the CDR3 is TGTGCCAGCAGTTCCCTAACAGGGAGGGTATATGAGCAGTTCTTC. The encoded protein is CASSSLTGRVYEQFF.

The chain combines TRBV5-8 with TRBJ2-7; unclear D gene. The CDR3 runs to 15 residues. Germline V gene lookup returns CDR1 SGHTS and CDR2 YDEGEE. Between the trimmed V and J ends, which lost 0 bases and 3 bases, there was a span of 13 bases. The CDR3 loop reads CASSLAIDGHYEQYF. CDR3 in DNA: TGTGCCAGCAGCTTGGCCATCGACGGCCACTACGAGCAGTACTTC.

The rearrangement joins TRBV5-5 to TRBJ2-7; 10 bases align to TRBD1. Germline CDR1 and CDR2: SGHKS and YYEKEE (reference sequence). V shed 4 bases and J 7 bases; nucleotides not matched to a gene: 11. This CDR3 has 15 amino acids. The CDR3 DNA reads TGTGCCAGCAGCCACGATATCGGGACAGGGGAGGAGCAGTACTTC. Translation: CASSHDIGTGEEQYF.

The chain employs TRBV7-9 and TRBJ2-7, with D possibly TRBD1 on 7 matching bases. The germline V and J ends were trimmed by 4 bases and 2 bases, with 18 bases remaining between them. Germline loops: CDR1 SEHNR, CDR2 FQNEAQ (reference sequence). The CDR3 sequence is 16 residues long. The CDR3 DNA reads as TGTGCCAGCAGCTCGGGCGGGACAGCCGAGACCTACGAGCAGTACTTC. Translation: CASSSGGTAETYEQYF.

J is TRBJ2-1 and V is TRBV7-9, with TRBD2 matching over 7 bases. CDR3 length: 15 amino acids. Germline lookup yields CDR1 SEHNR and CDR2 FQNEAQ (reference sequence). The V and J ends lost 5 bases and 7 bases, in that order; junction bases with no gene match: 11. The CDR3 reads CASSPPAGRLNEQFF. CDR3 nucleotides: TGTGCCAGCAGCCCCCCAGCGGGGAGACTAAATGAGCAGTTCTTC.

The chain combines TRBV5-4 with TRBJ2-6, with D possibly being TRBD1 (6 bases). The CDR3 runs to 14 residues. Between the trimmed V and J ends, which lost 3 bases and 3 bases, there was a span of 7 bases. The germline V gene encodes CDR1 SGHNT and CDR2 YYREEE (reference sequence). The CDR3 is CASSSTGGANVLTF. The CDR3 DNA follows: TGTGCCAGCAGCTCGACAGGTGGGGCCAACGTCCTGACTTTC.

The V and J genes are TRBV4-1 and TRBJ1-2; D remains ambiguous. Between the trimmed V and J ends, which lost 6 bases and 0 bases, there was a span of 14 bases. CDR3 length: 15 residues. Per the germline V gene, CDR1 is MGHRA and CDR2 is YSYEKL. CDR3 sequence reads: CASRYEASANYGYTF. The CDR3 DNA follows: TGCGCCAGCAGATACGAGGCTTCAGCTAACTATGGCTACACCTTC.

In this sample, this clonotype turned up a few times. The CDR3 bases are TGTGCCAGCAGTGAAGGCGGGACGGTAGAAGAATATGGCTACACCTTC. Translating gives CASSEGGTVEEYGYTF. The gene calls are TRBV2 and TRBJ1-2; D perhaps matches TRBD1 (5 bases). Trimming removed 1 base from V and 5 bases from J, with 17 bases in between. The CDR3 is 16 residues long. The germline V gene encodes CDR1 SNHLY and CDR2 FYNNEI.

The chain employs TRBV9 and TRBJ2-2, with D possibly matching TRBD2 (6 bases). The CDR3 runs 15 residues. V was cut by 4 bases and J by 0 bases, with 10 bases left in between. Germline CDR1 and CDR2: SGDLS and YYNGEE. The CDR3 here is CASSWTGANTGELFF. In DNA form, the CDR3 reads TGTGCCAGCAGCTGGACGGGGGCGAACACCGGGGAGCTGTTTTTT.

The chain uses TRBV6-6 and TRBJ2-7; tentative D call: TRBD1 (5 bases). This CDR3 comprises 13 residues. Trimming left V 2 bases short and J 7 bases short, with 12 bases between. Germline V gene sequence: CDR1 MNHNY, CDR2 SVGAGI (reference sequence). In DNA form, the CDR3 reads TGTGCCAGCAGTTACGTCAGGGCGCGGGAGCAGTACTTC. Its protein product is CASSYVRAREQYF.

In DNA, the CDR3 is TGTGCCAGCAGCCAAGATACAAATGAGCAGTTCTTC. This codes for CASSQDTNEQFF. The chain links TRBV3-1 to TRBJ2-1; D gene uncertain. Germline-derived CDR1 and CDR2 are LGHDT and YNNKEL (reference sequence). The V and J ends lost 0 bases and 7 bases respectively, with 4 bases between them. The CDR3 has 12 amino acids.

The genes are TRBV7-9 and TRBJ2-7, with 9 positions matching TRBD1. J gave up 2 bases and V 1 base, and 15 bases lay outside the gene matches. This CDR3 is 19 amino acids long. The germline V gene has CDR1 SEHNR and CDR2 FQNEAQ (reference sequence). In DNA, the CDR3 is TGTGCCAGCAGCTTAGACCCCGTCCTAGACAGGGGGGCAACCTACGAGCAGTACTTC. Its protein is CASSLDPVLDRGATYEQYF.